This TCR beta chain was obtained from a study of blood T cell repertoires in COVID-19. Study details: Acute and convalescent COVID-19 samples came from the United States, Italy and Spain. Nucleic acid was either cDNA or gDNA, and it came from T cells, B-cell-depleted T cells, or PBMCs.

The authors' processing: By means of reference gene primer amplification, nucleated cell counts were estimated. The assay was immunoSEQ multiplex PCR, and TCRdb's table has in-frame clones only and misses some. The D gene and trimming were derived from the DNA, and the V and J assignments and clone size from that table. The sample lists over 80,000 clones, over 65% occurring once. Patients of the Seattle cohort, enrolled during active infection, were followed longitudinally. The TCR was taken from an older man with COVID-19, enrolled during active disease. The source material was peripheral blood.

The CDR3 DNA is TGCGCCAGCATCCCTTCGGGTTCCTATTCTGTCAATGAGCAGTTCTTC. This sequence encodes CASIPSGSYSVNEQFF. The genes are TRBV5-1 and TRBJ2-1, with unresolved D. The CDR3 is made up of 16 amino acids. The ends were cut back, 6 bases at V and 6 bases at J, with 22 bases in the middle. Germline CDR1 SGHRS, CDR2 YFSETQ. Together with reference TRBV5-1 and TRBJ2-1, the CDR3 gives the full variable domain: KAGVTQTPRYLIKTRGQQVTLSCSPISGHRSVSWYQQTPGQGLQFLFEYFSETQRNKGNFPGRFSGRQFSNSRSEMNVSTLELGDSALYLCASIPSGSYSVNEQFFGPGTRLTVL.